These 23 T cell receptor beta chains were sequenced from one sample in a study of blood T cell repertoires in COVID-19. TCRdb's copy holds only in-frame clones and misses some; the assay was immunoSEQ multiplex PCR. The sample has 200,000 to 250,000 clones, around 80% seen once. The specimen sequenced was peripheral blood. These receptors were collected from an older woman who had recovered from COVID-19.

This chain uses TRBV5-1 with TRBJ2-5, with D perhaps matching TRBD2 (6 bases). This CDR3 region has 16 residues. Trimming pared 2 bases from V and 2 bases from J, leaving 16 bases between. CDR1 is SGHRS, CDR2 YFSETQ, per germline. DNA of the CDR3: TGCGCCAGCAGCTTAAATATGCGGGGAACACAAGAGACCCAGTACTTC. Translation gives CASSLNMRGTQETQYF. Full variable domain (outside the CDR3, taken from reference TRBV5-1 and TRBJ2-5): KAGVTQTPRYLIKTRGQQVTLSCSPISGHRSVSWYQQTPGQGLQFLFEYFSETQRNKGNFPGRFSGRQFSNSRSEMNVSTLELGDSALYLCASSLNMRGTQETQYFGPGTRLLVL.

This clone was detected once. This rearrangement joins TRBV5-1 to TRBJ1-1, with TRBD1 matching over 7 bases. The ends lost 4 bases at V and 0 bases at J; junction bases unmatched: 6. The germline gives CDR1 SGHRS, CDR2 YFSETQ. This CDR3 has 15 amino acids. CDR3 sequence reads: CASSTSGQMNTEAFF. In DNA form, the CDR3 reads TGCGCCAGCAGCACCTCGGGACAGATGAACACTGAAGCTTTCTTT.

The chain is built from TRBV6-5 and TRBJ1-2; 7 bases align to TRBD1. The V and J ends lost 6 bases and 2 bases, in that order; junction bases with no gene match: 6. Germline CDR1 reads MNHEY; CDR2 reads SVGAGI. This CDR3 has 14 residues. The CDR3 is CASSPRGRNYGYTF. The CDR3 nucleotides read TGTGCCAGCAGCCCCAGGGGGAGGAACTATGGCTACACCTTC.

V is TRBV5-5 and J is TRBJ1-5; D is unclear. Between the trimmed V and J ends, which lost 0 bases and 2 bases, there was a span of 12 bases. Looked up from germline, CDR1 is SGHKS and CDR2 is YYEKEE (reference sequence). The length of the CDR3 is 16 residues. The CDR3 nucleotides are TGTGCCAGCAGCTTGGGTGTAGGAGATGGCAATCAGCCCCAGCATTTT. Translated: CASSLGVGDGNQPQHF.

This sequence joins TRBV5-1 and TRBJ1-2; D ambiguous. V shed 0 bases and J shed 6 bases, with 9 bases lying between them. CDR1 and CDR2 from the germline V gene are SGHRS and YFSETQ. CDR3 length equals 13 residues. The DNA of the CDR3 is TGCGCCAGCAGCTTGGGGGAGAGGAATGGCTACACCTTC. Translated: CASSLGERNGYTF. The variable domain in full, completed from reference TRBV5-1 and TRBJ1-2, reads KAGVTQTPRYLIKTRGQQVTLSCSPISGHRSVSWYQQTPGQGLQFLFEYFSETQRNKGNFPGRFSGRQFSNSRSEMNVSTLELGDSALYLCASSLGERNGYTFGSGTRLTVV.

The chain links TRBV18 to TRBJ1-1; D uncertain. With 4 bases removed from V and 6 bases from J, the gap between germline ends came to 15 bases. The V gene's germline CDR1 is KGHSH and CDR2 LQKENI. This CDR3 spans 14 amino acids. Here the CDR3 DNA reads TGTGCCAGCTCACTCAGTCTCCCCCCCCCTGAAGCTTTCTTT. Translation: CASSLSLPPPEAFF.

The V call is TRBV5-1, the J call TRBJ2-3; TRBD2 agrees at 15 bases. Germline-derived CDR1 and CDR2 are SGHRS and YFSETQ. Trimming at V came to 3 bases and at J to 3 bases, leaving 5 bases not matched to a gene. The CDR3 loop spans 17 amino acids. DNA of the CDR3: TGCGCCAGCAGCTCCCTGGGACTAGCGGGGGGAACAGATACGCAGTATTTT. Its protein is CASSSLGLAGGTDTQYF.

The V and J genes are TRBV5-1 and TRBJ2-3, with TRBD2 matching 7 bases. This CDR3 spans 16 amino acids. V lost 6 bases to trimming and J lost 0 bases; unmatched junction nucleotides: 10. Germline CDR1 reads SGHRS; CDR2 reads YFSETQ. The CDR3 nucleotides read TGCGCCAGCACCTGGGGTGGAGCGGGGAGCACAGATACGCAGTATTTT. This translates into CASTWGGAGSTDTQYF.

This clone turned up a few times. The V gene is TRBV10-3, the J gene TRBJ2-1; D remains unclear. Per the germline V gene, CDR1 is ENHRY and CDR2 is SYGVKD. The CDR3 extends over 11 amino acids. V was trimmed by 1 base and J by 10 bases, leaving 5 bases between them. The CDR3 DNA is TGTGCCATCAGTGAGTTGTCAGAGCAGTTCTTC. Its protein is CAISELSEQFF.

This clone has just one count. V and J are TRBV6-5 and TRBJ1-3; 10 positions match TRBD1. The germline V gene encodes CDR1 MNHEY and CDR2 SVGAGI. J was trimmed by 4 bases and V by 7 bases; bases with no gene match: 4. The length of the CDR3 is 14 residues. This chain's CDR3 is CASKGTGVGNTIYF. The CDR3, as DNA: TGTGCCAGCAAGGGGACAGGGGTAGGAAACACCATATATTTT.

A remark on this clone: A read error is possible here, since a much larger clone lies one base away. The rearrangement uses TRBV6-6 and TRBJ1-3; D unclear. V shed 0 bases and J shed 1 base, with 7 bases lying between them. This CDR3 comprises 15 residues. The germline V gene has CDR1 MNHNY and CDR2 SVGAGI (reference sequence). The CDR3 is CASSYSGGSGNTIYF. The CDR3 DNA reads as TGTGCCAGCAGTTACTCGGGAGGGTCTGGAAACACCATATATTTT.

V and J are TRBV7-3 and TRBJ2-3; tentative D call: TRBD2 (6 bases). The CDR3 runs to 14 residues. The V gene's germline CDR1 is SGHTA and CDR2 FQGTGA. Trimming stripped 4 bases from V and 0 bases from J, with 8 bases between. This chain's CDR3 is CASSSGTSTDTQYF. The CDR3 coding sequence is TGTGCCAGCAGCTCCGGGACTAGCACAGATACGCAGTATTTT. Using reference TRBV7-3 and TRBJ2-3 for the parts outside the CDR3, the full variable domain is GAGVSQTPSNKVTEKGKYVELRCDPISGHTALYWYRQSLGQGPEFLIYFQGTGAADDSGLPNDRFFAVRPEGSVSTLKIQRTERGDSAVYLCASSSGTSTDTQYFGPGTRLTVL.

The chain is built from TRBV5-1 and TRBJ1-1; TRBD1 matches 7 bases. V was clipped by 4 bases and J by 1 base; unmatched bases: 7. Looked up from germline, CDR1 is SGHRS and CDR2 is YFSETQ. The CDR3 sequence is 15 residues long. As DNA, the CDR3 is TGCGCCAGCAGCATCCGACAGGGTGGGAACACTGAAGCTTTCTTT. This encodes CASSIRQGGNTEAFF.

The genes are TRBV3-1 (or the pseudogene TRBV3-2) and TRBJ1-5; D may be TRBD1 (6 bases). The CDR3 runs 16 residues. CDR1 and CDR2 (germline): LGHDT, YNNKEL (reference sequence). The germline V and J ends were trimmed by 0 bases and 3 bases, with 12 bases remaining between them. CDR3 coding DNA: TGTGCCAGCAGCCAAGAGCAGGGGCTATACAATCAGCCCCAGCATTTT. Amino acid sequence: CASSQEQGLYNQPQHF.

V usage is TRBV7-9 and J usage is TRBJ2-3; 12 nucleotides line up with TRBD2. CDR1 is SEHNR, CDR2 FQNEAQ, per germline (reference sequence). The CDR3 loop spans 16 amino acids. Losses at the gene ends were 5 bases for V and 0 bases for J; bases not matched to a gene: 3. The CDR3 reads CASSRTSGVSTDTQYF. The DNA of the CDR3 is TGTGCCAGCAGCCGGACTAGCGGGGTTAGCACAGATACGCAGTATTTT.

This clone was counted a single time. This chain connects TRBV7-3 to TRBJ2-3; D remains unclear. In germline, CDR1 is SGHTA, CDR2 FQGTGA. The CDR3 loop spans 22 amino acids. V dropped 1 base and J dropped 6 bases, with 35 bases sitting between them. CDR3 region: CASSLITPDPPYDTTSRDTQYF. The CDR3 coding sequence is TGTGCCAGCAGCTTAATAACCCCTGATCCTCCCTACGATACTACATCAAGGGATACGCAGTATTTT.

This clone was recorded only once. The chain carries TRBV5-6 and TRBJ2-7, with D perhaps matching TRBD2 (6 bases). Trimming cost V 7 bases and J 2 bases, with 10 bases left between them. Germline loops: CDR1 SGHDT, CDR2 YYEEEE. CDR3 length: 12 amino acids. The CDR3 coding sequence is TGTGCCAGCGGGGGGACCACCTACGAGCAGTACTTC. Its translation: CASGGTTYEQYF.

The V gene is TRBV4-2, the J gene TRBJ2-3; D is ambiguous. The CDR3 is 15 residues long. Germline CDR1 and CDR2: LGHNA and YNFKEQ. The V end was cut by 0 bases, the J end by 2 bases, with 9 bases between. CDR3: CASSQEWASTDTQYF. The CDR3 coding sequence is TGTGCCAGCAGCCAAGAGTGGGCTTCCACAGATACGCAGTATTTT.

Of note for this clone: Other DNA sequences in this sample translate to the same CDR3. This chain links TRBV18 with TRBJ2-1, with TRBD1 matching 8 bases. Trimming cost V 2 bases and J 7 bases; bases outside gene matches: 4. Germline CDR1 reads KGHSH; CDR2 reads LQKENI. The CDR3 length is 14 residues. The chain's CDR3 is CASSPLDRDNEQFF. CDR3 sequence (DNA): TGTGCCAGCTCACCATTGGACAGGGATAATGAGCAGTTCTTC.

This clone appeared once. CDR3 protein: CASSLGQIYEQYF. CDR3 bases: TGTGCCAGTAGCCTAGGACAGATCTACGAGCAGTACTTC. V usage is TRBV19 and J usage is TRBJ2-7, with a tentative D call TRBD1 (6 bases). The ends were cut back, 6 bases at V and 3 bases at J, with 12 bases in the middle. The CDR3 runs to 13 residues. CDR1 is LNHDA and CDR2 is SQIVND in the germline V gene (reference sequence).

This rearrangement joins TRBV7-8 to TRBJ1-2; D is possibly TRBD1 (6 bases). The CDR3 contains 16 residues. Germline CDR1 reads SGHVS; CDR2 reads FQNEAQ. V was pared by 1 base and J by 2 bases, with 14 bases between. CDR3: CASSLVGGTENYGYTF. CDR3 bases: TGTGCCAGCAGCTTAGTTGGGGGCACCGAAAACTATGGCTACACCTTC.

The V gene is TRBV12-3 or TRBV12-4, the J gene TRBJ1-1; D may be TRBD1 (5 bases). This CDR3 contains 13 residues. The germline V and J ends were trimmed by 7 bases and 4 bases, with 13 bases remaining between them. The CDR3: CASTTRRGTEAFF. CDR3 nucleotide sequence: TGTGCCAGCACTACAAGGAGGGGCACTGAAGCTTTCTTT.

The gene calls are TRBV5-6 and TRBJ2-3; 13 positions match TRBD2. J lost 8 bases, V lost 2 bases, and 8 bases had no gene match. The CDR3 is 16 residues long. CDR1 is SGHDT, CDR2 YYEEEE, per germline. CDR3 DNA sequence: TGTGCCAGCAGCTTACCAACTAGCGGGGGGGCCTTTACGCAGTATTTT. Protein: CASSLPTSGGAFTQYF.